This T cell receptor (beta chain) was identified during a study of blood T cell repertoires in COVID-19. Trimming took 1 base from V and 4 from J, leaving 11 bases between them. The CDR3 length is 14 residues. Germline CDR1 reads LGHNA; CDR2 reads YSLEER. TCRdb's copy holds only in-frame clones and misses some; the assay was immunoSEQ multiplex PCR. The sample contains about 320,000 clones, more than 90% of which appear only once. The specimen was PBMCs or T cells enriched from blood (not recorded which). The chain is built from TRBV4-3 and TRBJ2-7, with a weak D call TRBD1 (5 bases). This sequence originates from a man aged 55 to 69 who had recovered from COVID-19. CDR3 region: CASSQGQGLYEQYF. As DNA, the CDR3 is TGCGCCAGCAGCCAAGGCCAGGGTTTGTACGAGCAGTACTTC.